The rows below give T cell receptor beta chains drawn from one sample of a study of graft-versus-host responses after intestinal transplantation. Profiled with immunoSEQ multiplex PCR; TCRdb holds only in-frame clones, not every one. The table lists about 110,000 clones, 90% to 95% of them singletons. Their cognate antigens are unknown. Sequenced material: unstimulated CD8+ T cells sorted from spleen or lymph node cells, taken before intestinal transplant. The receptor set was obtained from a human donor who received an intestinal transplant. The CDR3 runs from the conserved cysteine through the conserved F or W. Each record gives: J gene, D gene, clone size, V gene, CDR3 DNA, CDR3 protein. A D gene is named only where the DNA matches it firmly. The listing skips clone size in some rows; elsewhere it reads once, few, many or a size class.

TRBJ1-2 | . | . | TRBV27 | TGTGCCAGCAGTGCCCTGGTGTCGCATGGCTACACCTTC | CASSALVSHGYTF
TRBJ1-2 | . | . | TRBV4-1 | TGCGCCAGCAGCCCGCTGACCCACCGAGGCTACACCTTC | CASSPLTHRGYTF
TRBJ2-7 | . | . | TRBV7-9 | TGTGCCAGCAGCTTAGGTTTCGGGGGCTGGCGCGAGCAGTACTTC | CASSLGFGGWREQYF
TRBJ2-2 | . | . | TRBV27 | TGTGCCAGCGGCCTTACATCTAACACCGGGGAGCTGTTTTTT | CASGLTSNTGELFF
TRBJ2-1 | . | once | TRBV30 | TGTGCCTGGAGTAAGCTGAGCTCCTACAATGAGCAGTTCTTC | CAWSKLSSYNEQFF
TRBJ2-2 | TRBD1 | . | TRBV27 | TGTGCCAGCACCACCGGGACAGTGAACACCGGGGAGCTGTTTTTT | CASTTGTVNTGELFF
TRBJ2-1 | . | . | TRBV28 | TGTGCCAGCAGATTCCTAAGCGGAACCTACAATGAGCAGTTCTTC | CASRFLSGTYNEQFF
TRBJ2-7 | . | . | TRBV27 | TGTGCCAGCAGTGTGACCGCGGACTTCTCCTACGAGCAGTACTTC | CASSVTADFSYEQYF
TRBJ2-1 | TRBD2 | . | TRBV7-8 | TGTGCCAGCAGTCTGGCGGGCGCGGGAGGGACCTACAATGAGCAGTTCTTC | CASSLAGAGGTYNEQFF
TRBJ2-1 | TRBD2 | . | TRBV19 | TGTGCCAGTTCTTTCTGGGGACTAGCACTTAATGAGCAGTTCTTC | CASSFWGLALNEQFF
TRBJ2-5 | . | . | TRBV30 | TGTGCCTGGAGCCCTGGGGCCAAGGTGGAGACCCAGTACTTC | CAWSPGAKVETQYF
TRBJ1-1 | . | . | TRBV28 | TGTGCCAGCAGTTTCCGGGTTCCGAACACTGAAGCTTTCTTT | CASSFRVPNTEAFF
TRBJ1-5 | . | . | TRBV4-1 | TGCGCCAGCAGCCAAGTAGAGGCAGGGGCGAGCAATCAGCCCCAGCATTTT | CASSQVEAGASNQPQHF
TRBJ1-5 | TRBD1 | . | TRBV28 | TGTGCCAGCAGTCCGACAGGGTTCAATCAGCCCCAGCATTTT | CASSPTGFNQPQHF
TRBJ1-1 | . | . | TRBV27 | TGTGCCAGCAGTTTATCAGTTGACACTGAAGCTTTCTTT | CASSLSVDTEAFF
TRBJ2-3 | . | . | TRBV4-2 | TGTGCCAGCAGCCAAGAGACGGGAGAACCTGCGCAGTATTTT | CASSQETGEPAQYF
TRBJ1-6 | . | . | TRBV4-1 | TGCGCCAGCAGCCAAGTTGGGGTATCAGATTCACCCCTCCACTTT | CASSQVGVSDSPLHF
TRBJ2-7 | . | . | TRBV9 | TGTGCCAGCAGCGTAGACACTTACTACGAGCAGTACTTC | CASSVDTYYEQYF
TRBJ2-7 | . | . | TRBV20-1 | TGCAGTGCCCATTATCTATACGAGCAGTACTTC | CSAHYLYEQYF
TRBJ2-7 | . | . | TRBV2 | TGTTTTAGCAGGAGGAAGACGGCATACGAGCAGTACTTC | CFSRRKTAYEQYF
TRBJ1-1 | . | . | TRBV5-1 | TGCGCCACTCATCGTGGGGGAGCGAGGACTGAAGCTTTCTTT | CATHRGGARTEAFF
TRBJ1-4 | TRBD1 | . | TRBV5-4 | TGTGCCAGCAGCCTGGGACAGGGCAGAGAAAAACTGTTTTTT | CASSLGQGREKLFF
TRBJ2-1 | TRBD1 | . | TRBV4-2 | TGTGCCAGCAGCCAACCCCCGGGACAGGGATCTATAAATGAGCAGTTCTTC | CASSQPPGQGSINEQFF